This T cell receptor beta chain was recovered during a study of Graves' ophthalmopathy and Graves' hyperthyroidism. Whole-study findings and limits: Most expanded clonotypes in thyroid above 0.001 frequency also showed up in blood. A classifier, a 13-signature model, separated ophthalmopathy from stable hyperthyroidism with approximately 88% sensitivity and 81.08% specificity.

A note on this clonotype: No antigen is known for it.

This CDR3 has 14 amino acids. V shed 5 bases and J 7 bases; nucleotides not matched to a gene: 8. Germline V gives CDR1 SGHAT, CDR2 FQNNGV. From RNA, the CDR3 regions of TCR beta chains were amplified and sequenced. After a first-round RT-PCR with HTBI primers, a second-round multiplex PCR was run. TCRdb reprocessed the multiplex PCR reads with MiXCR, giving one entry per CDR3 protein. The sample lists around 1,200,000 distinct CDR3 sequences, 36% occurring once. Uncontrolled infections, pregnancy, lactation or other autoimmune diseases led to patient exclusion. This TCR was sampled from an adult man with Graves' hyperthyroidism. The sample was peripheral blood or thyroid tissue (not recorded which). The chain couples TRBV11-2 to TRBJ1-5; 7 bases line up with TRBD1. DNA for the CDR3: TGTGCCAGCAGCGTTCGACAGGGTGGCCAGCCCCAGCATTTT. This codes for CASSVRQGGQPQHF. The full variable domain, rest sourced from reference TRBV11-2 and TRBJ1-5, is EAGVAQSPRYKIIEKRQSVAFWCNPISGHATLYWYQQILGQGPKLLIQFQNNGVVDDSQLPKDRFSAERLKGVDSTLKIQPAKLEDSAVYLCASSVRQGGQPQHFGDGTRLSIL.